The present TCR beta chain was sequenced within a study of blood T cells in healthy people across ages. On this clonotype itself: The antigen is unknown.

Through a sample-barcoded 5' primer and a J-beta primer mix, a second PCR was run for about 6 to 12 cycles. TCRdb recomputed calls from the 5' RACE reads with MiXCR, one row per CDR3 protein. Here the sample spans fewer than 1,000,000 distinct CDR3 sequences, more than 35% being singletons. Findings and limits, study-wide: Researchers deemed the diversity estimates from one million T cells underestimates. Roughly linear declines in TCR beta diversity per million T cells occurred with age.

The CDR3 is made up of 16 amino acids. Between the trimmed V and J ends, which lost 5 bases and 6 bases, there was a span of 19 bases. Looked up from germline, CDR1 is SGHTA and CDR2 is FQGTGA. Sequenced: blood. The chain carries TRBV7-3 and TRBJ2-2; D gene ambiguous. The source of this sequence is a man at least 80 years old in good health. This CDR3 is CASSPWSAESAGELFF. The CDR3 nucleotides are TGTGCCAGCAGCCCCTGGTCCGCGGAGTCGGCCGGGGAGCTGTTTTTT.